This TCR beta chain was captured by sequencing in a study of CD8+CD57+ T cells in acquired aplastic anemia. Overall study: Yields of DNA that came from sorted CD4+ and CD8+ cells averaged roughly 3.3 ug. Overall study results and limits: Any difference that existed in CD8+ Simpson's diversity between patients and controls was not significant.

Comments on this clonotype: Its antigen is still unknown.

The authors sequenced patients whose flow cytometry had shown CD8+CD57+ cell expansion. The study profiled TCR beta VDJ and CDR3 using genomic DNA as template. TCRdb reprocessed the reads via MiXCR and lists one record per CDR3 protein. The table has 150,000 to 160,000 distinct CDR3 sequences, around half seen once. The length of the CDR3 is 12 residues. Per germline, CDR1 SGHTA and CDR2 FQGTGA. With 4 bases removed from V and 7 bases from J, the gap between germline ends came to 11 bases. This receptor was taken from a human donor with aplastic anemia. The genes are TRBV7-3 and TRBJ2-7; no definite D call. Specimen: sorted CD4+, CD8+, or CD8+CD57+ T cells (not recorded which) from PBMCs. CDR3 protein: CASSSMPTEQYF. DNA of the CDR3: TGTGCCAGCAGCTCGATGCCGACAGAGCAGTACTTC.